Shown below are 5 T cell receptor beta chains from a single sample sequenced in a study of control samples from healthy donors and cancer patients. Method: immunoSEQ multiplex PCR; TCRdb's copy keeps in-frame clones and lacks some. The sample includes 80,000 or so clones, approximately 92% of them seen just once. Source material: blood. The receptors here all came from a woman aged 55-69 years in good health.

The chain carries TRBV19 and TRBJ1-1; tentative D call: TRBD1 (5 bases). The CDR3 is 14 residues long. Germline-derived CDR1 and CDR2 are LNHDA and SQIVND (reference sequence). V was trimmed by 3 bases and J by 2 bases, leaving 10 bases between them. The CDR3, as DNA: TGTGCCAGTAGTATCCGCAGGGCCAACACTGAAGCTTTCTTT. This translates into CASSIRRANTEAFF.

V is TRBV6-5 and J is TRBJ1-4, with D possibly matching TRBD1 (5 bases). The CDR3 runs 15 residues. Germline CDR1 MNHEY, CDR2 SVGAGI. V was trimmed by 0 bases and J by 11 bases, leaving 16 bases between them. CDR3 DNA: TGTGCCAGCAGTTACTCAGTCAGGGTCGAGGGGAAACTGTTTTTT. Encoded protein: CASSYSVRVEGKLFF.

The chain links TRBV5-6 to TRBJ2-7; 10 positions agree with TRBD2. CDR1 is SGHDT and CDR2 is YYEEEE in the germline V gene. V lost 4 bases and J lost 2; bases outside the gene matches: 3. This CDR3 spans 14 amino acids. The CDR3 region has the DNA TGTGCCAGCAGCCGGACTAGCGGTACCTACGAGCAGTACTTC. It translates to CASSRTSGTYEQYF.

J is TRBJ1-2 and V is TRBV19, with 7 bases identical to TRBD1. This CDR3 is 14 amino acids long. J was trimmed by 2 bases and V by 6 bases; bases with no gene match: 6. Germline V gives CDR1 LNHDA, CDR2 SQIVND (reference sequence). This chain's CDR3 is CASRPTGTNYGYTF. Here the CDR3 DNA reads TGTGCCAGTAGGCCGACAGGGACCAACTATGGCTACACCTTC.

The CDR3 DNA follows: TGTGCCAGCAGCTTAGTCCAGGGGAGCTCTGGAAACACCATATATTTT. This translates into CASSLVQGSSGNTIYF. The V gene is TRBV11-3, the J gene TRBJ1-3; TRBD1 is a possible D gene (6 bases). The CDR3 has 16 amino acids. The ends were cut back, 1 base at V and 0 bases at J, with 10 bases in the middle. Looked up from germline, CDR1 is SGHNT and CDR2 is YENEEA.